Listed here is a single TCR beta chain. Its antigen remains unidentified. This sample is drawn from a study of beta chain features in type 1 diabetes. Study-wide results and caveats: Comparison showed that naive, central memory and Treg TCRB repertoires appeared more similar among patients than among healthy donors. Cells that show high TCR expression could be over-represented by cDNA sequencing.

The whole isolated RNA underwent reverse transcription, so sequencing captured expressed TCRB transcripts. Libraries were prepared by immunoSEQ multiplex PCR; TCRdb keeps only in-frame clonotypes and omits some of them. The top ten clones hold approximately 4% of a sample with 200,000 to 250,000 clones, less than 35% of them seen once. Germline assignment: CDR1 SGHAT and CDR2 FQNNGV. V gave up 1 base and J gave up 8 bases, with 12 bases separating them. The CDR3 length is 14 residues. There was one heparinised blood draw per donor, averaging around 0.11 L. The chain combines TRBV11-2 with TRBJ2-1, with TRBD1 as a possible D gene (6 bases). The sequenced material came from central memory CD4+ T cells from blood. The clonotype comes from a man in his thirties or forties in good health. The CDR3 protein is CASSLAYRADEQFF. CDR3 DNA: TGTGCCAGCAGCTTAGCTTACAGGGCTGATGAGCAGTTCTTC.